These 29 T cell receptor beta chains share one sample of origin, sequenced in a study of OX40 agonist ivuxolimab in advanced cancers. Clones were sequenced by immunoSEQ multiplex PCR, and TCRdb holds only the in-frame ones, with some missing. The table has roughly 80,000 clones, 86% seen once. The material was CD4+ or CD8+ T cells sorted from blood, obtained in a trial of the OX40 agonist ivuxolimab. These receptors were obtained from an adult with an advanced solid tumor such as melanoma, head and neck, liver or kidney cancer.

The V gene is TRBV6-6, the J gene TRBJ2-1, with 10 bases aligning to TRBD1. With 6 bases clipped from V and 7 bases from J, the junction kept 6 bases outside the gene matches. Germline V lookup: CDR1 MNHNY, CDR2 SVGAGI (reference sequence). This CDR3 spans 14 amino acids. DNA for the CDR3: TGTGCCAGCAGCCGTGACAGGGGGCCGAATGAGCAGTTCTTC. Translation: CASSRDRGPNEQFF.

The chain combines TRBV6-1 with TRBJ1-5; D remains ambiguous. The CDR3 runs 11 residues. V dropped 3 bases and J dropped 9 bases, with 6 bases sitting between them. CDR1 and CDR2 (germline): MNHNS, SASEGT. CDR3 DNA: TGTGCCAGCAGTGATGGACCGCCCCAGCATTTT. This encodes CASSDGPPQHF.

The rearrangement links TRBV27 to TRBJ2-5; D is unclear. In germline, CDR1 is MNHEY, CDR2 SMNVEV (reference sequence). The V end lost 5 bases, the J end lost 7 bases, and 23 bases lay between the germline ends. CDR3 length equals 16 residues. Here the CDR3 reads CASSPLAPRLGGTQYF. CDR3 nucleotides: TGTGCCAGCAGTCCTCTCGCCCCTCGCTTGGGTGGGACCCAGTACTTC.

This chain uses TRBV4-2 with TRBJ2-2; possibly TRBD2 for D (5 bases). Germline-derived CDR1 and CDR2 are LGHNA and YNFKEQ. This CDR3 region has 16 residues. Trimming removed 6 bases from V and 4 bases from J, with 18 bases in between. The CDR3 bases are TGTGCCAGCAGTCCTAGCTGGGGAGAGGGCACCGGGGAGCTGTTTTTT. This translates into CASSPSWGEGTGELFF.

The CDR3 spells CASSLGRASRTDTQYF. The CDR3 bases are TGCGCCAGCAGCTTGGGGAGGGCCAGTCGGACAGATACGCAGTATTTT. The rearrangement links TRBV5-1 to TRBJ2-3, with D tentatively TRBD2 (6 bases). CDR3 size: 16 residues. Germline CDR1 reads SGHRS; CDR2 reads YFSETQ. V lost 0 bases and J lost 3, with 14 bases in between.

This chain links TRBV28 with TRBJ2-5; D perhaps matches TRBD1 (6 bases). There are 13 residues in the CDR3. V was clipped by 6 bases and J by 0 bases, with 8 bases between them. Germline CDR1 and CDR2: MDHEN and SYDVKM. CDR3 residues: CASRGQYQETQYF. CDR3 in DNA: TGTGCCAGCAGGGGACAATACCAAGAGACCCAGTACTTC.

This chain connects TRBV7-2 to TRBJ1-2, with TRBD1 as a possible D gene (5 bases). The CDR3 spans 16 residues. Trimming removed 0 bases from V and 5 bases from J, with 16 bases in between. Germline CDR1 is SGHTA and CDR2 is FQGNSA. CDR3: CASSLAGGSAGYGYTF. The DNA for the CDR3 is TGTGCCAGCAGCTTAGCCGGGGGGTCCGCGGGGTATGGCTACACCTTC.

The chain carries TRBV28 and TRBJ1-3; D is unclear. V was cut by 5 bases and J by 0 bases, with 11 bases left in between. Germline CDR1 and CDR2: MDHEN and SYDVKM. This CDR3 is built from 15 residues. The CDR3 sequence: CASSLDLRSGNTIYF. CDR3 coding DNA: TGTGCCAGCAGTCTGGACCTACGCTCTGGAAACACCATATATTTT. Filled out from reference TRBV28 and TRBJ1-3, the complete variable domain reads DVKVTQSSRYLVKRTGEKVFLECVQDMDHENMFWYRQDPGLGLRLIYFSYDVKMKEKGDIPEGYSVSREKKERFSLILESASTNQTSMYLCASSLDLRSGNTIYFGEGSWLTVV.

The rearrangement uses TRBV5-6 and TRBJ2-1, with D possibly TRBD1 on 6 matching bases. Germline V CDR1 and CDR2: SGHDT, YYEEEE. This CDR3 spans 13 amino acids. The V end lost 4 bases, the J end lost 3 bases, and 8 bases lay between the germline ends. This CDR3 reads CASSGDNYNEQFF. In DNA form, the CDR3 reads TGTGCCAGCAGCGGGGACAACTACAATGAGCAGTTCTTC.

The rearrangement joins TRBV6-5 to TRBJ1-2; D gene unclear. Trimming took 5 bases from V and 7 from J, leaving 14 bases between them. This CDR3 comprises 13 residues. CDR1 MNHEY and CDR2 SVGAGI come from the germline V gene. This CDR3 reads CASSELGSGGYTF. CDR3 DNA: TGTGCCAGCAGTGAACTCGGGAGCGGTGGCTACACCTTC.

This chain connects TRBV7-8 to TRBJ2-7; 7 bases are a match to TRBD1. The CDR3 has 15 residues. Losses at the gene ends were 5 bases for V and 0 bases for J; bases not matched to a gene: 7. In germline, CDR1 is SGHVS, CDR2 FQNEAQ. CDR3 region: CASSPEGDSSYEQYF. Written as DNA, the CDR3 is TGTGCCAGCAGCCCGGAAGGGGACAGCTCCTACGAGCAGTACTTC.

The CDR3 reads CASSSTGLNTEAFF. In DNA form, the CDR3 reads TGTGCCAGCAGTTCGACAGGCCTAAACACTGAAGCTTTCTTT. The chain employs TRBV27 and TRBJ1-1, with a weak D call TRBD1 (6 bases). Trimming left V 4 bases short and J 2 bases short, with 11 bases between. Per germline, CDR1 MNHEY and CDR2 SMNVEV (reference sequence). The CDR3 has 14 residues.

The chain uses TRBV11-2 and TRBJ2-7; D might be TRBD2 (6 bases). CDR3 length equals 13 residues. CDR1 SGHAT and CDR2 FQNNGV come from the germline V gene. Trimming removed 0 bases at V and 9 bases at J, with 12 bases between. Here the CDR3 reads CASSLDGGMGQYF. CDR3 bases: TGTGCCAGCAGCTTAGATGGGGGGATGGGGCAGTACTTC.

The chain carries TRBV19 and TRBJ1-2; no definite D call. The germline V gene encodes CDR1 LNHDA and CDR2 SQIVND (reference sequence). This CDR3 is 14 amino acids long. With 1 base removed from V and 2 bases from J, the gap between germline ends came to 8 bases. The CDR3 region has the DNA TGTGCCAGTAGTATAGGCCCAGGAAACTATGGCTACACCTTC. This encodes CASSIGPGNYGYTF.

Note on this clone: Because it lacks the conserved phenylalanine or tryptophan at the end, this CDR3 is likely a read error. The limits of the CDR3 on the DNA are not certain, so only TCRdb's listed CDR3 is given. The chain links TRBV29-1 to TRBJ1-1; TRBD1, the table's D call, was not compared with the DNA. The CDR3 is made up of 12 amino acids, end residues included. Germline V gives CDR1 SQVTM, CDR2 ANQGSEA. CDR3 in amino acids: CSDGTIKGVYGV.

The chain carries TRBV30 and TRBJ1-5; D unclear. Germline lookup yields CDR1 GTSNPN and CDR2 SVGIG (reference sequence). CDR3 length: 14 residues. V was trimmed by 0 bases and J by 3 bases, leaving 9 bases between them. CDR3: CAWSVGPNNQPQHF. The CDR3 coding sequence is TGTGCCTGGAGTGTAGGGCCCAACAATCAGCCCCAGCATTTT.

This chain joins TRBV7-2 and TRBJ2-7; D not resolved. Trimming took 6 bases from V and 0 from J, leaving 15 bases between them. There are 15 residues in the CDR3. Germline V gene data show CDR1 as SGHTA and CDR2 as FQGNSA. The CDR3 sequence: CASRKGSATSYEQYF. Here the CDR3 DNA reads TGTGCCAGCAGAAAAGGCTCCGCCACCTCCTACGAGCAGTACTTC.

This clone was seen only once. The sample has other DNA sequences that encode this CDR3 too. This chain links TRBV5-1 with TRBJ1-1, with D tentatively TRBD1 (6 bases). The CDR3 consists of 14 residues. Germline values: CDR1 SGHRS, CDR2 YFSETQ. Trimming took 1 base from V and 1 from J, leaving 8 bases between them. The DNA of the CDR3 is TGCGCCAGCAGCTTGCAGGGGACGAACACTGAAGCTTTCTTT. Protein product: CASSLQGTNTEAFF.

The genes are TRBV30 and TRBJ2-5; 7 bases map to TRBD1. The CDR3 loop spans 11 amino acids. The germline gives CDR1 GTSNPN, CDR2 SVGIG (reference sequence). This CDR3 reads CAGTVQETQYF. The CDR3 coding sequence is TGTGCTGGGACAGTCCAAGAGACCCAGTACTTC. Filled out from reference TRBV30 and TRBJ2-5, the complete variable domain reads SQTIHQWPATLVQPVGSPLSLECTVEGTSNPNLYWYRQAAGRGLQLLFYSVGIGQISSEVPQNLSASRPQDRQFILSSKKLLLSDSGFYLCAGTVQETQYFGPGTRLLVL.

This rearrangement joins TRBV2 to TRBJ2-3; D is undetermined. V gave up 5 bases and J gave up 0 bases, with 3 bases separating them. Germline assignment: CDR1 SNHLY and CDR2 FYNNEI. There are 12 residues in the CDR3. The CDR3: CASSYSTDTQYF. The DNA of the CDR3 is TGTGCCAGCAGTTATAGCACAGATACGCAGTATTTT. Full variable domain (outside the CDR3, taken from reference TRBV2 and TRBJ2-3): EPEVTQTPSHQVTQMGQEVILRCVPISNHLYFYWYRQILGQKVEFLVSFYNNEISEKSEIFDDQFSVERPDGSNFTLKIRSTKLEDSAMYFCASSYSTDTQYFGPGTRLTVL.

The CDR3 DNA reads TGTGCCAGCGCCCTAGGGACGGGGAGCACTGAAGCTTTCTTT. Its translation is CASALGTGSTEAFF. The J gene is TRBJ1-1, the V gene TRBV18; perhaps TRBD1 as D (5 bases). There are 14 residues in the CDR3. V lost 8 bases and J lost 4, with 17 bases in between. CDR1 and CDR2 from the germline V gene are KGHSH and LQKENI.

A word on this clone: The junction differs from germline at one of its ends, possibly a read error. The chain carries TRBV13 and TRBJ1-3; weak D call: TRBD1 (5 bases). Germline lookup yields CDR1 PRHDT and CDR2 FYEKMQ (reference sequence). The CDR3 length is 11 residues. CDR3 DNA sequence: TGTGCCAGCAGCCCATCGGGGCCGGCCAGTTTT. It yields the protein CASSPSGPASF.

The chain carries TRBV5-5 and TRBJ1-5; no clear D gene. In germline, CDR1 is SGHKS, CDR2 YYEKEE (reference sequence). Trimming removed 3 bases at V and 8 bases at J, with 12 bases between. This CDR3 has 13 amino acids. The DNA of the CDR3 is TGTGCCAGCAGCTCGCTGATAGGCGAGCCCCAGCATTTT. Translating it yields CASSSLIGEPQHF.

This clone was counted a single time. CDR3: CASSPLGQTSGMGNEQFF. The DNA for the CDR3 is TGTGCCAGCAGTCCCCTGGGACAGACTAGCGGGATGGGCAATGAGCAGTTCTTC. This chain joins TRBV27 and TRBJ2-1; 11 bases are a match to TRBD2. The CDR3 totals 18 residues. With V trimmed by 5 bases and J by 6 bases, 15 bases remained unmatched. Germline lookup yields CDR1 MNHEY and CDR2 SMNVEV (reference sequence).

CDR3 amino acids: CASSPSVLNEKLFF. The CDR3 DNA reads TGTGCCAGCAGTCCCTCGGTTCTTAATGAAAAACTGTTTTTT. The chain joins TRBV2 to TRBJ1-4; no definite D call. Trimming took 5 bases from V and 4 from J, leaving 11 bases between them. This CDR3 is built from 14 residues. The germline gives CDR1 SNHLY, CDR2 FYNNEI.

This clone was counted once. The rearrangement links TRBV28 to TRBJ2-2, with TRBD2 matching over 16 bases. The CDR3 has 18 residues. Germline V gene data show CDR1 as MDHEN and CDR2 as SYDVKM. The CDR3 coding sequence is TGTGGGTCGGCAAGGTTGGGACTAGCGGGAGGGGGCACCGGGGAGCTGTTTTTT. It codes for CGSARLGLAGGGTGELFF. Based on the CDR3 plus reference TRBV28 and TRBJ2-2, the full variable domain is DVKVTQSSRYLVKRTGEKVFLECVQDMDHENMFWYRQDPGLGLRLIYFSYDVKMKEKGDIPEGYSVSREKKERFSLILESASTNQTSMYLCGSARLGLAGGGTGELFFGEGSRLTVL.

In this sample, this clone turned up once. The rearrangement uses TRBV5-4 and TRBJ2-2, with D possibly TRBD2 on 5 matching bases. The CDR3 runs to 15 residues. V was cut by 0 bases and J by 6 bases, with 12 bases left in between. Germline V gene lookup returns CDR1 SGHNT and CDR2 YYREEE (reference sequence). CDR3 protein: CASSLDPRGPGELFF. The CDR3 nucleotides read TGTGCCAGCAGCTTGGATCCTAGAGGGCCCGGGGAGCTGTTTTTT.

The chain couples TRBV11-2 to TRBJ2-7; D remains unclear. The CDR3 loop spans 13 amino acids. Looked up from germline, CDR1 is SGHAT and CDR2 is FQNNGV. V dropped 5 bases and J dropped 4 bases, with 12 bases sitting between them. The CDR3, as DNA: TGTGCCAGCAGCCGCTTGCGGTTGTACGAGCAGTACTTC. The encoded protein is CASSRLRLYEQYF.

The chain employs TRBV7-2 and TRBJ1-2; D is perhaps TRBD1 (6 bases). The CDR3 is made up of 12 amino acids. Trimming stripped 5 bases from V and 4 bases from J, with 8 bases between. Germline-derived CDR1 and CDR2 are SGHTA and FQGNSA. The CDR3 here is CASSKGGYGYTF. The CDR3 coding sequence is TGTGCCAGCAGCAAAGGGGGCTATGGCTACACCTTC.